One sample yielded the 25 T cell receptor beta chains listed below, sequenced in a study of T cells in Graves' hyperthyroidism and ophthalmopathy. From RNA transcripts, TCR beta CDR3 regions were amplified. HTBI primers were employed in a first-round RT-PCR of the TCR CDR3. Each CDR3 protein gets one entry after TCRdb re-called the multiplex PCR reads with MiXCR. The sample records roughly 500,000 distinct CDR3 sequences, approximately 15% being singletons. Sequencing was done on a sample of blood. All receptors derive from a woman in her 30s with Graves' hyperthyroidism that later progressed to Graves' ophthalmopathy.

This clonotype was recorded many times. V is TRBV28 and J is TRBJ1-5, with D unclear. Per germline, CDR1 MDHEN and CDR2 SYDVKM. V lost 5 bases and J 6 bases, leaving 17 bases between the germline ends. The CDR3 has 15 residues. CDR3 nucleotides: TGTGCCAGCAGTCCCCCCGGGCTAGTCGGTCAGCCCCAGCATTTT. Its protein product is CASSPPGLVGQPQHF. Filled out from reference TRBV28 and TRBJ1-5, the complete variable domain reads DVKVTQSSRYLVKRTGEKVFLECVQDMDHENMFWYRQDPGLGLRLIYFSYDVKMKEKGDIPEGYSVSREKKERFSLILESASTNQTSMYLCASSPPGLVGQPQHFGDGTRLSIL.

As concerns this clonotype: One base away lies a much larger clone, so this may be a sequencing read error. This chain uses TRBV20-1 with TRBJ2-5; a possible D gene is TRBD1 (5 bases). The CDR3 extends over 13 amino acids. The germline gives CDR1 DFQATT, CDR2 SNEGSKA (reference sequence). The CDR3 region has the DNA TGCAGTGCAATTAGACAGCTCCAAGAGGCCCAGTACTTC. Amino acids: CSAIRQLQEAQYF.

The table lists this clonotype with many counts. This chain connects TRBV9 to TRBJ1-6; D may be TRBD1 (5 bases). Trimming took 4 bases from V and 9 from J, leaving 26 bases between them. The CDR3 runs to 18 residues. Germline V gene sequence: CDR1 SGDLS, CDR2 YYNGEE. CDR3 DNA: TGTGCCAGCAGCTCCTACGCCGATACAGGATGGAGTATTTCACCCCTCCACTTT. Its translation: CASSSYADTGWSISPLHF.

Here the CDR3 reads CASSSLRGAGNEQYF. In DNA, the CDR3 is TGTGCCAGCAGCTCCCTTCGGGGGGCCGGCAACGAGCAGTACTTC. V is TRBV7-9 and J is TRBJ2-7, with a weak D call TRBD2 (7 bases). V lost 4 bases and J 5 bases, leaving 18 bases between the germline ends. The CDR3 has 15 residues. The V gene's germline CDR1 is SEHNR and CDR2 FQNEAQ (reference sequence).

This clonotype has ten or more counts. This chain connects TRBV30 to TRBJ1-2; 12 positions match TRBD1. There are 14 residues in the CDR3. The V and J ends lost 8 bases and 4 bases, in that order; junction bases with no gene match: 8. Germline V gives CDR1 GTSNPN, CDR2 SVGIG (reference sequence). CDR3 coding DNA: TGTGCCACCGGGACAGGGGGCTTCGGCTATGGCTACACCTTC. Translating it yields CATGTGGFGYGYTF.

This clonotype was counted many times. This sequence joins TRBV9 and TRBJ2-3; tentatively, D is TRBD2 (6 bases). The CDR3 extends over 15 amino acids. From germline, CDR1 is SGDLS and CDR2 YYNGEE. V gave up 1 base and J gave up 4 bases, with 13 bases separating them. DNA of the CDR3: TGTGCCAGCAGCGTAAAGGCGGGATTGCCAGATACGCAGTATTTT. It codes for CASSVKAGLPDTQYF.

This clonotype was recorded at least ten times. The V and J genes are TRBV7-3 and TRBJ2-7, with D perhaps matching TRBD1 or TRBD2 (5 bases each). This CDR3 is built from 14 residues. The germline V and J ends were trimmed by 3 bases and 3 bases, with 12 bases remaining between them. Germline CDR1 reads SGHTA; CDR2 reads FQGTGA. This CDR3 reads CASSFGGTDYEQYF. DNA for the CDR3: TGTGCCAGCAGCTTTGGGGGAACTGACTACGAGCAGTACTTC.

This clonotype was seen ten or more times. The J gene is TRBJ1-4, the V gene TRBV19; tentatively, D is TRBD1 (5 bases). Germline V gene lookup returns CDR1 LNHDA and CDR2 SQIVND (reference sequence). The CDR3 has 13 residues. The ends were cut back, 8 bases at V and 7 bases at J, with 14 bases in the middle. The CDR3 loop reads CASGQGAGEKLFF. The CDR3 nucleotides are TGTGCCAGTGGGCAGGGAGCGGGTGAAAAACTGTTTTTT.

This chain uses TRBV6-1 with TRBJ2-1; D tentatively fits TRBD1 or TRBD2 (6 bases each). Per the germline V gene, CDR1 is MNHNS and CDR2 is SASEGT. The CDR3 runs to 14 residues. The V end was cut by 10 bases, the J end by 8 bases, with 21 bases between. The CDR3 loop reads CATGGTNRGDEQFF. CDR3 nucleotide sequence: TGTGCCACCGGGGGCACCAACCGCGGCGATGAGCAGTTCTTC.

This clonotype was observed many times. The V call is TRBV12-3 or TRBV12-4, the J call TRBJ1-1; D uncertain. This CDR3 contains 16 residues. V shed 3 bases and J shed 3 bases, with 17 bases lying between them. The CDR3 DNA follows: TGTGCCAGCAGTTTGGCTGTGGGCGGTTTGGACACTGAAGCTTTCTTT. Translating gives CASSLAVGGLDTEAFF.

This clonotype was detected only a few times. This rearrangement joins TRBV30 to TRBJ1-1; no clear D. The CDR3 contains 13 residues. CDR1 is GTSNPN, CDR2 SVGIG, per germline (reference sequence). The V gene lost 0 bases and the J gene lost 1 base, with 6 bases spanning the gap. CDR3 amino acids: CAWSVLPNTEAFF. The CDR3 coding sequence is TGTGCCTGGAGTGTACTTCCGAACACTGAAGCTTTCTTT.

There are many counts of this clonotype. This chain uses TRBV30 with TRBJ2-1; a weak D match, TRBD2 (7 bases). The ends were cut back, 5 bases at V and 5 bases at J, with 16 bases in the middle. The CDR3 consists of 14 residues. Germline lookup yields CDR1 GTSNPN and CDR2 SVGIG (reference sequence). This CDR3 reads CAWGYGGRNNEQFF. CDR3 nucleotides: TGTGCCTGGGGCTACGGGGGGCGTAACAATGAGCAGTTCTTC.

In its sample, this clonotype was seen many times. The V gene is TRBV6-1, the J gene TRBJ1-1, with 7 bases matching TRBD1. This CDR3 region has 15 residues. The junction had 6 bases not matched to a gene; V was cut back by 5 bases and J by 0 bases. Germline CDR1 MNHNS, CDR2 SASEGT. The CDR3 DNA follows: TGTGCCAGCAGTTGGGGGGACAGATTGAACACTGAAGCTTTCTTT. This codes for CASSWGDRLNTEAFF.

This clonotype was counted many times. The rearrangement links TRBV20-1 to TRBJ2-7, with TRBD2 identical over 9 bases. CDR1 is DFQATT, CDR2 SNEGSKA, per germline (reference sequence). The ends lost 5 bases at V and 3 bases at J; junction bases unmatched: 8. CDR3 length: 14 amino acids. CDR3 DNA: TGCAGTGCTGAAGGGCTAGCGGGGCTCTACGAGCAGTACTTC. It specifies CSAEGLAGLYEQYF.

This clonotype came up a few times. This rearrangement joins TRBV5-6 to TRBJ2-7, with D hard to call. The CDR3 is made up of 15 amino acids. From germline, CDR1 is SGHDT and CDR2 YYEEEE. V lost 0 bases and J lost 2, with 12 bases in between. In nucleotides, the CDR3 is TGTGCCAGCAGCTTGGCCGGGCCGTCCCCCTACGAGCAGTACTTC. Its protein product is CASSLAGPSPYEQYF.

This clonotype has ten or more counts. V is TRBV7-9 and J is TRBJ2-1, with D perhaps matching TRBD1 (6 bases). The germline CDR1 and CDR2 sequences are SEHNR and FQNEAQ (reference sequence). The CDR3 runs to 16 residues. The V end was cut by 1 base, the J end by 6 bases, with 16 bases between. The CDR3 region is CASSLGSRGSSNEQFF. DNA for the CDR3: TGTGCCAGCAGCTTAGGTTCCAGGGGCTCATCCAATGAGCAGTTCTTC.

V gene TRBV28 combines with J gene TRBJ1-2; the D is unclear. CDR3 length equals 15 residues. Germline CDR1 and CDR2: MDHEN and SYDVKM. Trimming shortened V by 4 bases and J by 2 bases, and 14 bases separated the two germline ends. CDR3 DNA sequence: TGTGCCAGCAGTTATGGGATAGGGATCAACTATGGCTACACCTTC. It codes for CASSYGIGINYGYTF.

The sample holds many counts of this clonotype. The chain recombines TRBV2 with TRBJ1-3; no firm D call. Trimming pared 4 bases from V and 6 bases from J, leaving 16 bases between. CDR3 length equals 15 residues. From germline, CDR1 is SNHLY and CDR2 FYNNEI. The CDR3 DNA reads as TGTGCCAGCAGTGTATCGGGTGGGTTACAAAACACCATATATTTT. It is translated as CASSVSGGLQNTIYF.

There are many counts of this clonotype. The chain uses TRBV13 and TRBJ2-3; TRBD2 is a possible D gene (7 bases). The CDR3 extends over 14 amino acids. Trimming shortened V by 5 bases and J by 4 bases, and 13 bases separated the two germline ends. CDR1 is PRHDT, CDR2 FYEKMQ, per germline (reference sequence). CDR3 amino acids: CASSGVGGADTQYF. The CDR3 coding sequence is TGTGCCAGCAGCGGCGTAGGGGGGGCAGATACGCAGTATTTT.

In its sample, this clonotype was seen many times. The chain employs TRBV3-1 and TRBJ2-7; maybe TRBD2 (6 bases). V was pared by 1 base and J by 2 bases, with 12 bases between. Germline V gene sequence: CDR1 LGHDT, CDR2 YNNKEL (reference sequence). CDR3 length: 15 residues. CDR3: CASSQAGTPPYEQYF. DNA of the CDR3: TGTGCCAGCAGCCAAGCTGGGACTCCTCCCTACGAGCAGTACTTC.

At least ten counts were recorded for this clonotype. The chain carries TRBV6-1 and TRBJ2-7; 12 bases line up with TRBD1. V was pared by 5 bases and J by 4 bases, with 6 bases of the junction left unmatched. CDR3 size: 15 residues. Germline V lookup: CDR1 MNHNS, CDR2 SASEGT. CDR3 DNA: TGTGCCAGCAGTTACGGGACAGGGGGCAGTTACGAGCAGTACTTC. Translating gives CASSYGTGGSYEQYF.

This clonotype has at least ten counts. The gene calls are TRBV7-9 and TRBJ1-2; 7 positions agree with TRBD1. The CDR3 contains 12 residues. The germline CDR1 and CDR2 sequences are SEHNR and FQNEAQ (reference sequence). The J segment lost 10 bases and the V segment lost 5 bases, leaving 7 bases of the junction unmatched. CDR3 residues: CASSRQGGDYTF. In DNA form, the CDR3 reads TGTGCCAGCAGCCGACAGGGAGGTGACTACACCTTC.

This clonotype appeared many times. This chain links TRBV20-1 with TRBJ2-1; D is undetermined. The germline V and J ends were trimmed by 5 bases and 4 bases, with 15 bases remaining between them. The V gene's germline CDR1 is DFQATT and CDR2 SNEGSKA (reference sequence). The CDR3 has 14 amino acids. The CDR3 bases are TGCAGTGCTCCACGTACCGGGCAATACAATGAGCAGTTCTTC. It specifies CSAPRTGQYNEQFF.

This clonotype turned up a few times. The V gene is TRBV10-2, the J gene TRBJ1-3; 8 positions agree with TRBD1. This CDR3 is 15 amino acids long. The germline V gene encodes CDR1 WSHSY and CDR2 SAAADI. V was clipped by 4 bases and J by 3 bases; unmatched bases: 5. This CDR3 is CASSVQGALGNTIYF. CDR3 DNA sequence: TGCGCCAGCAGTGTCCAGGGGGCGCTTGGAAACACCATATATTTT.

In this sample, this clonotype turned up many times. CDR3 amino acids: CSLDSGLETQYF. Here the CDR3 DNA reads TGCAGCCTCGACTCGGGATTAGAGACCCAGTACTTC. The rearrangement links TRBV29-1 to TRBJ2-5; the D gene is possibly TRBD2 (5 bases). Trimming shortened V by 8 bases and J by 4 bases, and 14 bases separated the two germline ends. CDR1 and CDR2 (germline): SQVTM, ANQGSEA. The CDR3 is 12 amino acids.